Listed below are T cell receptor beta chains from one sample, sequenced in a study of Ad26.COV2.S vaccination and SARS-CoV-2 variants. Some clones are missing from TCRdb's copy, which holds only in-frame ones; the method was immunoSEQ multiplex PCR. The sample carries about 480,000 clones, roughly nine tenths recorded once. Sequencing used peripheral blood, obtained in a trial of Ad26.COV2.S vaccine versus placebo. The source of these receptors is a person between 18 and 65 years old who received the Ad26.COV2.S COVID-19 vaccine or a placebo. CDR3s include the opening cysteine and the closing phenylalanine or tryptophan. A D gene is named only where the DNA matches it firmly. Clone size is stated in some rows and not others, as once, few, many or a class when expanded.

CDR3 protein | CDR3 DNA | D gene | CDR3 length | J gene | clone size | V gene
CASRPTVGEAFF | TGTGCCAGCAGGCCGACAGTGGGGGAAGCTTTCTTT | NA | 12 | TRBJ1-1 | NA | TRBV3-1/TRBV3-2
CASSLKGGAEAFF | TGTGCCAGCAGCTTAAAGGGCGGGGCTGAAGCTTTCTTT | NA | 13 | TRBJ1-1 | NA | TRBV11-2
CAWSVGALDQPQHF | TGTGCCTGGAGTGTAGGGGCACTTGATCAGCCCCAGCATTTT | NA | 14 | TRBJ1-5 | few | TRBV30
CASSYTTGSNQPQHF | TGTGCCAGCAGCTACACGACAGGCAGCAATCAGCCCCAGCATTTT | NA | 15 | TRBJ1-5 | NA | TRBV7-9
CASMAAGIYEQYF | TGTGCCAGCATGGCAGCTGGGATCTACGAGCAGTACTTC | NA | 13 | TRBJ2-7 | few | TRBV3-1/TRBV3-2
CASSMGLLGTDTQYF | TGTGCCAGTAGTATGGGATTACTGGGCACAGATACGCAGTATTTT | NA | 15 | TRBJ2-3 | NA | TRBV19
CAWSSGGGLFF | TGTGCCTGGAGTTCTGGGGGGGGACTGTTTTTT | NA | 11 | TRBJ1-4 | NA | TRBV30
CASSFPGRYEQYF | TGTGCCAGCAGTTTCCCAGGGCGGTACGAGCAGTACTTC | NA | 13 | TRBJ2-7 | once | TRBV28
CASSLTEETQYF | TGTGCCAGCAGCTTGACCGAAGAGACCCAGTACTTC | NA | 12 | TRBJ2-5 | NA | TRBV5-6
CASSLGQSRYGYTF | TGTGCCAGCAGCTTAGGACAGTCGCGCTATGGCTACACCTTC | NA | 14 | TRBJ1-2 | NA | TRBV5-4
CASSFTQGDTEAFF | TGTGCCAGCAGTTTTACACAGGGGGACACTGAAGCTTTCTTT | TRBD1 | 14 | TRBJ1-1 | NA | TRBV6-2/TRBV6-3
CASRKGGPRSDTQYF | TGTGCCAGCAGAAAAGGGGGCCCTCGGTCAGATACGCAGTATTTT | TRBD1 | 15 | TRBJ2-3 | NA | TRBV6-5